Below are 5 T cell receptor beta chains sequenced from a single sample in a study of Graves' ophthalmopathy and Graves' hyperthyroidism. RNA transcripts were the template, and TCR beta CDR3 regions were amplified from them. HTBI primers were used in a first-round RT-PCR, which preceded a second-round multiplex PCR. TCRdb itself ran the multiplex PCR reads through MiXCR, one entry per CDR3 protein. The sample contains fewer than 400,000 distinct CDR3 sequences, 18% of which appear only once. What was sequenced was peripheral blood. Receptors originate from a woman aged 18-29 years with Graves' ophthalmopathy.

This clonotype was recorded at least ten times. V gene TRBV12-3 or TRBV12-4 combines with J gene TRBJ1-6, with TRBD1 matching over 7 bases. The CDR3 has 15 amino acids. The V gene end was trimmed by 7 bases and the J gene end by 7 bases; junction bases not matched to a gene: 10. In DNA form, the CDR3 reads TGTGCCAGCATATATGCTCAGGACAGGAATTCACCCCTCCACTTT. As protein: CASIYAQDRNSPLHF.

At least ten counts were recorded for this clonotype. The rearrangement joins TRBV12-3 or TRBV12-4 to TRBJ2-5, with D unclear. The CDR3 extends over 14 amino acids. The ends were cut back, 5 bases at V and 2 bases at J, with 12 bases in the middle. The CDR3, as DNA: TGTGCCAGCAGTGCCGTGGGAATACAAGAGACCCAGTACTTC. It specifies CASSAVGIQETQYF.

This clonotype was detected ten times or more. V is TRBV4-2 and J is TRBJ2-7, with 8 bases lining up with TRBD1. CDR3 length equals 15 residues. Germline V CDR1 and CDR2: LGHNA, YNFKEQ. Germline trimming cut 0 bases from V and 1 base from J; bases unmatched to any gene: 2. Here the CDR3 DNA reads TGTGCCAGCAGCCAAGATTACAGGGGGTCCTACGAGCAGTACTTC. It translates to CASSQDYRGSYEQYF.

The chain combines TRBV19 with TRBJ2-7; the D call may be TRBD1 or TRBD2 (5 bases each). The CDR3 sequence is 14 residues long. V shed 8 bases and J shed 2 bases, with 16 bases lying between them. Germline CDR1 and CDR2: LNHDA and SQIVND (reference sequence). CDR3 amino acids: CASAGALHAYEQYF. DNA of the CDR3: TGTGCCAGTGCCGGGGCGCTTCATGCCTACGAGCAGTACTTC. Complete variable domain (other parts from reference TRBV19 and TRBJ2-7): DGGITQSPKYLFRKEGQNVTLSCEQNLNHDAMYWYRQDPGQGLRLIYYSQIVNDFQKGDIAEGYSVSREKKESFPLTVTSAQKNPTAFYLCASAGALHAYEQYFGPGTRLTVT.

This clonotype was recorded many times. The chain recombines TRBV11-1 with TRBJ2-7; D may correspond to TRBD1 or TRBD2 (5 bases each). CDR1 is SGHAT and CDR2 is FQDESV in the germline V gene (reference sequence). This CDR3 is 14 amino acids long. V gave up 1 base and J gave up 5 bases, with 12 bases separating them. The CDR3 sequence: CASSLGGSLDEQYF. The DNA of the CDR3 is TGTGCCAGCAGCTTAGGGGGGAGTTTGGACGAGCAGTACTTC.